The 3 T cell receptor beta chains below come from one sample, sequenced in a study of cytomegalovirus exposure and HLA in healthy donors. PCR involved 60 Vbeta and 13 Jbeta primers. Clones were sequenced by immunoSEQ multiplex PCR, and TCRdb holds only the in-frame ones, with some missing. The table shows under 150,000 clones, with roughly 78% occurring only once. Sequencing was done on a sample of PBMCs. The receptors derive from a man aged 45-65 years in good health and CMV-seropositive.

V is TRBV5-1 and J is TRBJ2-3; D remains ambiguous. This CDR3 is built from 15 residues. The germline CDR1 and CDR2 sequences are SGHRS and YFSETQ. Trimming removed 4 bases at V and 3 bases at J, with 15 bases between. CDR3 sequence (DNA): TGCGCCAGCAGCATGGCGTGGGCTGGGACAGATACGCAGTATTTT. This gives the protein CASSMAWAGTDTQYF.

The CDR3 DNA reads as TGTGCCAGCAGCTTGGGGGACAGCTCTGGAAACACCATATATTTT. Protein: CASSLGDSSGNTIYF. The rearrangement joins TRBV5-4 to TRBJ1-3; 7 bases fit TRBD1. Trimming removed 0 bases from V and 0 bases from J; junction bases left unmatched: 0. Germline V gives CDR1 SGHNT, CDR2 YYREEE (reference sequence). There are 15 residues in the CDR3.

The chain uses TRBV19 and TRBJ2-1, with 7 bases matching TRBD1. The CDR3 has 15 residues. V dropped 6 bases and J dropped 6; count of bases not matched to a gene: 11. Per the germline V gene, CDR1 is LNHDA and CDR2 is SQIVND (reference sequence). The CDR3 reads CASSRDRARGNEQFF. CDR3 in DNA: TGTGCCAGTAGCCGCGACAGGGCGAGAGGCAATGAGCAGTTCTTC.